These T cell receptor beta chains were read from a single sample in a study of T-cell memory formation after mild COVID-19. TCRdb processed the 5' RACE reads anew with MiXCR; each CDR3 protein has one entry. The sample carries about 560,000 distinct CDR3 sequences, 20% to 25% recorded once. The sample comprised PBMCs or a T cell subset sorted from them (not recorded which). These receptors were obtained from an adult woman who had mild COVID-19 (a few samples of this study predate the infection). Cell type and time point are not known. CDR3s include the opening cysteine and the closing phenylalanine or tryptophan. A D gene is named only where the DNA matches it firmly. Clone size appears in some rows only: once, few, many, or a class for an expanded clone.

clone size,D gene,V gene,J gene,CDR3 protein,CDR3 DNA
-,-,TRBV7-2,TRBJ2-6,CASSWSGTPGANVLTF,TGTGCCAGCAGCTGGAGTGGGACGCCCGGGGCCAACGTCCTGACTTTC
-,-,TRBV27,TRBJ1-2,CASSLSPRVGYGYTF,TGTGCCAGCAGTTTATCACCTAGGGTTGGCTATGGCTACACCTTC
few,-,TRBV15,TRBJ2-5,CATSRYRETQYF,TGTGCCACCAGCAGGTATCGAGAGACCCAGTACTTC
-,-,TRBV5-1,TRBJ1-1,CASKGDTTGYTEAFF,TGCGCCAGCAAGGGGGACACGACAGGCTACACTGAAGCTTTCTTT
-,-,TRBV5-5,TRBJ1-6,CASSLALYNSPLHF,TGTGCCAGCAGCTTGGCCCTCTATAATTCACCCCTCCACTTT
few,TRBD1,TRBV6-5,TRBJ2-2,CASSWDSRTTGELFF,TGTGCCAGCAGTTGGGACAGCCGAACGACCGGGGAGCTGTTTTTT
few,-,TRBV19,TRBJ1-2,CASKQYGANYGYTF,TGTGCCAGTAAGCAATATGGGGCAAACTATGGCTACACCTTC
-,-,TRBV29-1,TRBJ2-3,CSVLDADTQYF,TGCAGCGTCCTAGACGCAGATACGCAGTATTTT
-,TRBD2,TRBV29-1,TRBJ2-1,CSVESPISGRPDEQFF,TGCAGCGTTGAATCCCCGATTAGCGGGAGACCTGATGAGCAGTTCTTC
-,TRBD1,TRBV12-3/TRBV12-4,TRBJ2-3,CASSQGAFTDTQYF,TGTGCCAGCAGTCAGGGGGCTTTTACAGATACGCAGTATTTT
-,TRBD2,TRBV19,TRBJ2-5,CASSIEAGTSGFRETQYF,TGTGCCAGTAGTATCGAGGCAGGGACTAGCGGGTTTCGGGAGACCCAGTACTTC
-,TRBD1,TRBV12-3/TRBV12-4,TRBJ1-2,CASSRAGTGASYGYTF,TGTGCCAGCAGCCGAGCCGGGACAGGGGCTAGCTATGGCTACACCTTC
-,-,TRBV7-9,TRBJ1-1,CASSLLADTEAFF,TGTGCCAGCAGCTTATTAGCGGACACTGAAGCTTTCTTT
-,-,TRBV12-3/TRBV12-4,TRBJ2-4,CASSQAKNIQYF,TGTGCCAGCAGTCAGGCCAAAAACATTCAGTACTTC
-,-,TRBV7-2,TRBJ1-1,CASSPKGSLNTEAFF,TGTGCCAGCAGCCCGAAGGGCAGCTTGAACACTGAAGCTTTCTTT
-,-,TRBV2,TRBJ2-7,CASRDRDSAYEQYF,TGTGCCAGCAGAGACCGGGACTCCGCCTACGAGCAGTACTTC
few,-,TRBV9,TRBJ1-6,CASSVESGGSPLHF,TGTGCCAGCAGCGTAGAGTCTGGAGGGTCACCCCTCCACTTT
many,TRBD1,TRBV7-8,TRBJ2-7,CASSNLAGQVYEQYF,TGTGCCAGCAGCAACCTGGCGGGACAGGTCTACGAGCAGTACTTC
-,-,TRBV19,TRBJ1-6,CASSIATVNSPLHF,TGTGCCAGTAGTATAGCAACAGTTAATTCACCCCTCCACTTT
few,-,TRBV7-2,TRBJ2-7,CASSLGSGSGLSYEQYF,TGTGCCAGCAGCTTAGGTTCAGGGAGCGGCCTCTCCTACGAGCAGTACTTC
-,-,TRBV4-3,TRBJ1-6,CASSQESTGYSPLHF,TGCGCCAGCAGCCAAGAATCTACAGGCTATTCACCCCTCCACTTT
few,TRBD2,TRBV29-1,TRBJ2-3,CSVAGLAESTDTQYF,TGCAGCGTTGCGGGACTAGCGGAAAGCACAGATACGCAGTATTTT
-,TRBD2,TRBV2,TRBJ2-7,CASSEEERDLLYEQYF,TGTGCCAGCAGTGAAGAGGAGCGGGACTTACTCTACGAGCAGTACTTC
few,-,TRBV20-1,TRBJ1-2,CSASGGPEEGYTF,TGCAGTGCTAGTGGTGGACCGGAGGAGGGCTACACCTTC
many,TRBD1,TRBV9,TRBJ2-1,CASSARDRGLQYEQFF,TGTGCCAGCAGCGCCCGCGACAGGGGTCTACAATATGAGCAGTTCTTC
once,TRBD1,TRBV11-2,TRBJ2-4,CASSLEPGQRNIQYF,TGTGCCAGCAGCTTAGAGCCGGGACAGAGAAACATTCAGTACTTC
few,-,TRBV5-1,TRBJ1-1,CASSLAQLNTEAFF,TGCGCCAGCAGCTTGGCCCAGCTGAACACTGAAGCTTTCTTT
-,-,TRBV20-1,TRBJ2-2,CSARVGLGVNTGELFF,TGCAGTGCTAGAGTAGGGCTCGGGGTGAACACCGGGGAGCTGTTTTTT
few,TRBD1,TRBV5-4,TRBJ2-7,CASSLALDRDEQYF,TGTGCCAGCAGCTTGGCCTTGGACAGGGACGAGCAGTACTTC